The rows below give T cell receptor beta chains drawn from one sample of a study of PD-L1 blockade in urothelial cancer. Here immunoSEQ multiplex PCR was the method, and the copy in TCRdb shows in-frame clones only, minus some. The repertoire holds approximately 110,000 clones, with roughly 84% as singletons. Source: PBMCs, taken around atezolizumab (anti-PD-L1) treatment. Receptor source: a man aged 50 to 60 with urothelial cancer. Both conserved end residues are part of each CDR3. The D gene is left open where the match is weak. For some rows the clone size is stated as once, few or many, or as a class when expanded; others skip it.

>TRBD1|-|TRBV28|TRBJ1-3
TGTGCCAGCAGTCGGGACAGGAGAATGGTTGCTGGAAACACCATATATTTT
CASSRDRRMVAGNTIYF
>-|-|TRBV20-1|TRBJ2-7
TGCAGTGCTAGACCCTACACTACGCAGTACTTC
CSARPYTTQYF
>-|-|TRBV15|TRBJ1-1
TGTGCCACCAGCAGAGATCGAGCCTTGAACACTGAAGCTTTCTTT
CATSRDRALNTEAFF
>TRBD2|-|TRBV7-9|TRBJ2-1
TGTGCCAGCAGCCCACGAATTAGCGGGAGTTACAATGAGCAGTTCTTC
CASSPRISGSYNEQFF
>-|-|TRBV6-6|TRBJ2-2
TGTGCCAGCAGTTACCTCTACACCGGGGAGCTGTTTTTT
CASSYLYTGELFF
>-|-|TRBV19|TRBJ2-7
TGTGCCAGTAGTACCCCGGGACAAACCCACGAGCAGTACTTC
CASSTPGQTHEQYF
>TRBD2|few|TRBV7-3|TRBJ2-7
TGTGCCAGCAGCTTAACGGCGGGAGGGCCGCACGAGCAGTACTTC
CASSLTAGGPHEQYF
>-|few|TRBV7-2|TRBJ2-7
TGTGCCAGCAGCTTAGTTAACTACGAGCAGTACTTC
CASSLVNYEQYF
>TRBD1|-|TRBV5-1|TRBJ1-3
TGCGCCAGCAGCTTGGGGACAGGACCTTCTGGAAACACCATATATTTT
CASSLGTGPSGNTIYF
>TRBD1|-|TRBV19|TRBJ2-7
TGTGCCAGTAGTATCGGGACAGGGCACGGCTACGAGCAGTACTTC
CASSIGTGHGYEQYF
>-|-|TRBV28|TRBJ2-3
TGTGCCAGCAGTTTCAGTGATACGCAGTATTTT
CASSFSDTQYF
>TRBD2|-|TRBV4-2|TRBJ2-1
TGTGCCAGCAGCCAAGGGACTAGCGGGAGGAGAAATGAGCAGTTCTTC
CASSQGTSGRRNEQFF
>TRBD1|-|TRBV6-6|TRBJ1-2
TGTGCCAGCAATGACAGGGACTATGGCTACACCTTC
CASNDRDYGYTF
>-|-|TRBV5-1|TRBJ1-1
TGCGCCAGCAGCTTGCGGACAGTGGCCGCTGAAGCTTTCTTT
CASSLRTVAAEAFF
>TRBD2|-|TRBV27|TRBJ2-3
TGTGCCAGCAGTCCGGGACTAGAACGACTCACAGATACGCAGTATTTT
CASSPGLERLTDTQYF
>TRBD1|-|TRBV2|TRBJ2-3
TGTGCCAGCAGTCAACAGGGGACAGATACGCAGTATTTT
CASSQQGTDTQYF
>-|few|TRBV4-1|TRBJ2-7
TGCGCCAGCAGCCAGACCGGGTCTACCACCTACGAGCAGTACTTC
CASSQTGSTTYEQYF
>-|-|TRBV7-2|TRBJ1-2
TGTGCCAGCAGTCTACAGGTTAACTATGGCTACACCTTC
CASSLQVNYGYTF
>-|-|TRBV30|TRBJ1-5
TGTGCCTGGGACGGGGGGCAAAGCAATCAGCCCCAGCATTTT
CAWDGGQSNQPQHF
>-|few|TRBV30|TRBJ2-1
TGTGCCTGGAGTGTAAGAGGGAATGAGCAGTTCTTC
CAWSVRGNEQFF
>-|-|TRBV7-2|TRBJ2-2
TGTGCCAGCAGCTTAGAAGTATCTCGGACAGTGAACACCGGGGAGCTGTTTTTT
CASSLEVSRTVNTGELFF
>-|-|TRBV19|TRBJ2-7
TGTGCCACAGCCCGCGGGGTTTCCTACGAGCAGTACTTC
CATARGVSYEQYF
>-|-|TRBV7-3|TRBJ1-2
TGTGCCAGCAGCGCGGACAGCCTCTATGGCTACACCTTC
CASSADSLYGYTF
>TRBD1|-|TRBV9|TRBJ1-5
TGTGCCAGCAGCGTCGAGGGACAGTCTAATCAGCCCCAGCATTTT
CASSVEGQSNQPQHF
>TRBD1|few|TRBV4-1|TRBJ1-2
TGCGCCAGCAGCCAGGGGATCGGGACAGGGATTATTGGCTACACCTTC
CASSQGIGTGIIGYTF
>TRBD2|-|TRBV30|TRBJ2-3
TGTGCCTGGAGTGCAGGGACTAGCGGGACGTCCACAGATACGCAGTATTTT
CAWSAGTSGTSTDTQYF
>TRBD2|-|TRBV18|TRBJ2-1
TGTGCCAGCTCACCAGTCCCTAAGACTAGCGGCTACAATGAGCAGTTCTTC
CASSPVPKTSGYNEQFF
>-|few|TRBV7-3|TRBJ2-1
TGTGCCAGCAGCCCACCCGGGAGCAATGAGCAGTTCTTC
CASSPPGSNEQFF
>TRBD1|-|TRBV27|TRBJ1-6
TGTGCCAGCAGTAACGGACAGGTAGCACCCCTCCACTTT
CASSNGQVAPLHF
>TRBD1|-|TRBV28|TRBJ1-4
TGTGCCAGCAGAACCACCTTCGAATCGACAGGGTCGGAGGGCGAAAAACTGTTTTTT
CASRTTFESTGSEGEKLFF
>TRBD1|once|TRBV6-5|TRBJ2-1
TGTGCCAGCAGTTCCCTGGACAGGGTCAATGAGCAGTTCTTC
CASSSLDRVNEQFF
>-|-|TRBV7-9|TRBJ2-5
TGTGCCAGCAGCTTCTTGGCAGTGAACCAAGAGACCCAGTACTTC
CASSFLAVNQETQYF
>-|-|TRBV11-2|TRBJ2-2
TGTGCCAGCAGCTGGAGATCGGGAGTTTTGGACACCGGGGAGCTGTTTTTT
CASSWRSGVLDTGELFF
>TRBD2|-|TRBV28|TRBJ2-7
TGTGCCAGCAGTTTACCTTTAGCGGGAGGCTCCTACGAGCAGTACTTC
CASSLPLAGGSYEQYF
>TRBD2|-|TRBV5-1|TRBJ2-1
TGCGCCAGCAGCTTGTTGGGGACTAGCGGGAGGGCCGGATACAATGAGCAGTTCTTC
CASSLLGTSGRAGYNEQFF
>-|-|TRBV27|TRBJ2-5
TGTGCCAGCAGCCAAAGAGCGGTACCGATAGAGACCCAGTACTTC
CASSQRAVPIETQYF
>TRBD2|-|TRBV18|TRBJ2-5
TGTGCCAGCGCCAATCAGGCGGGAGGAGGAGAGACCCAGTACTTC
CASANQAGGGETQYF
>TRBD1|-|TRBV5-5|TRBJ1-3
TGTGCCAGCAGCTTGGCAGGGGGCGAGCCTGGAAACACCATATATTTT
CASSLAGGEPGNTIYF
>-|-|TRBV2|TRBJ2-4
TGTGCCAGCAGTGAAAGTGGCCAGTATAACAAAAACATTCAGTACTTC
CASSESGQYNKNIQYF
>-|once|TRBV6-5|TRBJ1-3
TGTGCCAGCAGTCGATATAGAGGATCAAACACCATATATTTT
CASSRYRGSNTIYF
>-|-|TRBV28|TRBJ2-7
TGTGCCAGCAGTGTTGGTACAGGTGACGAGCAGTACTTC
CASSVGTGDEQYF
>-|-|TRBV6-6|TRBJ2-1
TGTGCCAGCACCCGACTAGGAGGAGGCAATGAGCAGTTCTTC
CASTRLGGGNEQFF
>-|-|TRBV19|TRBJ2-1
TGTGCCAGTAGTATTCCAGCGGGCCGAAGTGAGCAGTTCTTC
CASSIPAGRSEQFF